These 13 T cell receptor beta chains were all obtained from the same sample, sequenced in a study of beta chain features in type 1 diabetes. The investigators reverse transcribed all of the isolated RNA, so they sequenced expressed TCRB transcripts. Here immunoSEQ multiplex PCR was the method, and the copy in TCRdb shows in-frame clones only, minus some. The table shows some 180,000 clones, with about an eighth occurring only once. What was sequenced was central memory CD4+ T cells from blood. These receptors originate from a woman aged 18-30 years in good health.

This clone is a singleton in its sample. The chain has TRBV6-6 and TRBJ2-3; weak D call: TRBD1 (6 bases). The length of the CDR3 is 14 residues. Germline CDR1 reads MNHNY; CDR2 reads SVGAGI (reference sequence). V lost 6 bases, J lost 6 bases, and 16 bases lay in between. The DNA of the CDR3 is TGTGCCAGCAGCACCAAACAGGGTTCCGATACGCAGTATTTT. As protein: CASSTKQGSDTQYF.

The chain combines TRBV29-1 with TRBJ2-2; tentative D call: TRBD2 (5 bases). Per germline, CDR1 SQVTM and CDR2 ANQGSEA. The V gene lost 6 bases and the J gene lost 6 bases, with 14 bases spanning the gap. The CDR3 runs 13 residues. The CDR3: CSVRASSSGELFF. The DNA for the CDR3 is TGCAGCGTCCGGGCTAGCAGTTCCGGGGAGCTGTTTTTT.

J is TRBJ1-2 and V is TRBV23-1, with 7 bases fitting TRBD1. TRBV23-1 is identified as an open reading frame with a role that is uncertain. The CDR3 has 15 amino acids. V was clipped by 1 base and J by 8 bases; unmatched bases: 10. The DNA for the CDR3 is TGCGCCAGCAGTCAATTGGTTGTGTCAGGGGGAGGCTACACCTTC. It specifies CASSQLVVSGGGYTF.

Of note for this clone: One end of the junction varies from germline; a read error may be responsible. CDR3 in amino acids: CASSRGLAGGPREQFF. CDR3 nucleotides: TGTGCTAGCAGCCGGGGACTAGCGGGAGGGCCGCGGGAGCAGTTCTTC. The genes are TRBV7-7 and TRBJ2-1; 16 positions match TRBD2. The CDR3 consists of 16 residues. Germline values: CDR1 SSHAT, CDR2 FNYEAQ (reference sequence).

The chain combines TRBV2 with TRBJ2-6, with 8 bases fitting TRBD2. V trimming: 3 bases; J trimming: 0 bases; junction bases outside the gene matches: 7. The CDR3 runs to 18 residues. Germline V gene lookup returns CDR1 SNHLY and CDR2 FYNNEI. DNA for the CDR3: TGTGCCAGCAGTGAGTTCCGGGGGGGTAGCTCTGGGGCCAACGTCCTGACTTTC. It codes for CASSEFRGGSSGANVLTF.

This clone appeared a few times. The rearrangement links TRBV4-3 to TRBJ2-7; D remains ambiguous. CDR3 length: 14 amino acids. CDR1 is LGHNA, CDR2 YSLEER, per germline. The V and J ends lost 1 base and 2 bases respectively, with 9 bases between them. CDR3: CASSQAVLAYEQYF. CDR3 sequence (DNA): TGCGCCAGCAGCCAAGCGGTATTAGCCTACGAGCAGTACTTC.

The V gene is TRBV6-5, the J gene TRBJ2-3; TRBD1 matches at 7 bases. The CDR3 covers 14 residues. With 7 bases clipped from V and 5 bases from J, the junction kept 9 bases outside the gene matches. From germline, CDR1 is MNHEY and CDR2 SVGAGI. Here the CDR3 DNA reads TGTGCCAGCAAGGCAACAGGGGCCCGAGATACGCAGTATTTT. It codes for CASKATGARDTQYF.

This clone has more than one count but fewer than ten. The chain joins TRBV4-3 to TRBJ2-6; tentatively, D is TRBD1 (5 bases). This CDR3 is 17 amino acids long. Germline CDR1 LGHNA, CDR2 YSLEER. The ends were cut back, 1 base at V and 2 bases at J, with 12 bases in the middle. CDR3 sequence (DNA): TGCGCCAGCAGCCAAGGTTGGGGCCTGACTGGGGCCAACGTCCTGACTTTC. Amino acids: CASSQGWGLTGANVLTF.

This clone came up a few times. Other DNA variants within this sample encode the same CDR3. J is TRBJ2-1 and V is TRBV5-1; 12 positions match TRBD2. The germline V gene has CDR1 SGHRS and CDR2 YFSETQ. V lost 5 bases to trimming and J lost 9 bases; unmatched junction nucleotides: 6. The CDR3 spans 14 residues. CDR3 protein: CASRRLAGGGEQFF. The CDR3 DNA reads TGCGCCAGCAGGCGTCTAGCGGGAGGGGGTGAGCAGTTCTTC.

In nucleotides, the CDR3 is TGTGCCAACTCCAAGGACAGGAATACCTATGGCTACACCTTC. Translation: CANSKDRNTYGYTF. The chain carries TRBV10-3 and TRBJ1-2, with 7 nucleotides matching TRBD1. Germline V gene sequence: CDR1 ENHRY, CDR2 SYGVKD. This CDR3 comprises 14 residues. V dropped 10 bases and J dropped 4; count of bases not matched to a gene: 12.

The V gene is TRBV5-1, the J gene TRBJ2-5; tentative D call: TRBD2 (6 bases). Trimming removed 4 bases from V and 0 bases from J, with 13 bases in between. The CDR3 length is 15 residues. The germline V gene has CDR1 SGHRS and CDR2 YFSETQ. The CDR3 sequence: CASSPGAGYQETQYF. The CDR3 DNA reads TGCGCCAGCAGCCCGGGAGCAGGGTACCAAGAGACCCAGTACTTC. Drawing the rest from reference TRBV5-1 and TRBJ2-5, the complete variable domain is KAGVTQTPRYLIKTRGQQVTLSCSPISGHRSVSWYQQTPGQGLQFLFEYFSETQRNKGNFPGRFSGRQFSNSRSEMNVSTLELGDSALYLCASSPGAGYQETQYFGPGTRLLVL.

The V gene is TRBV28, the J gene TRBJ2-5; 7 bases are shared with TRBD1. The CDR3 is made up of 14 amino acids. CDR1 MDHEN and CDR2 SYDVKM come from the germline V gene. Trimming at V came to 6 bases and at J to 5 bases, leaving 9 bases not matched to a gene. CDR3 amino acids: CASRGTDVRETQYF. The DNA of the CDR3 is TGTGCCAGCAGAGGGACAGATGTTCGGGAGACCCAGTACTTC.

The rearrangement joins TRBV7-6 to TRBJ2-7; D is perhaps TRBD2 (7 bases). In germline, CDR1 is SGHVS, CDR2 FNYEAQ. With 4 bases removed from V and 4 bases from J, the gap between germline ends came to 17 bases. The CDR3 covers 15 residues. The CDR3 coding sequence is TGTGCCAGCAGCTATAATAGGGGGGGGCCTTACGAGCAGTACTTC. Its translation is CASSYNRGGPYEQYF.